This T cell receptor beta chain was recovered during a study of blood T cell repertoires in COVID-19. Study background: Specimens from acute and convalescent COVID-19 originated in the United States, Italy and Spain. Nucleic acid was either cDNA or gDNA, and it came from T cells, B-cell-depleted T cells, or PBMCs.

The V gene's germline CDR1 is MDHEN and CDR2 SYDVKM. V was pared by 2 bases and J by 7 bases, with 11 bases between. The CDR3 has 14 residues. Per the original data handling: Reference gene primer amplification yielded estimated nucleated cell counts. Sequencing used immunoSEQ multiplex PCR; TCRdb keeps in-frame clones, though not all of them. V, J and clone size were drawn from that table, and D and trimming were deduced from the DNA. The sample has 40,000 to 50,000 clones; about three quarters are singletons. The J gene is TRBJ1-4, the V gene TRBV28; perhaps TRBD1 as D (5 bases). The sequencing input was peripheral blood. The origin of this receptor is a woman aged 65 to 85 with acute or convalescent COVID-19. The CDR3 DNA is TGTGCCAGCAGTTTAAAGCAGGGCGGTGAAAAACTGTTTTTT. It yields the protein CASSLKQGGEKLFF.